The sample holds a few counts of the clone carrying this T cell receptor beta chain. A J-beta primer mix and a sample-barcoded 5' primer were used in a second PCR of about 7 to 11 cycles. In TCRdb, the 5' RACE reads were re-called with MiXCR into one record per CDR3 protein. The sample includes 1.2 million to 1.5 million distinct CDR3 sequences, roughly 60% of them seen just once. This sample stems from a study of blood T cells in healthy people across ages. The TCR originated in a man aged 18 to 35 in good health. The sequenced sample consisted of blood.

CDR3 sequence (DNA): TGTGCCAGCAGCCAGACTCCGATTGGACAGGGCTACGAGCAGTACTTC. Amino acid sequence: CASSQTPIGQGYEQYF. The chain links TRBV3-1 to TRBJ2-7; 8 bases are shared with TRBD1. Germline values: CDR1 LGHDT, CDR2 YNNKEL (reference sequence). The CDR3 contains 16 residues. J lost 3 bases, V lost 3 bases, and 10 bases had no gene match.